One and the same sample provided the 8 T cell receptor beta chains below, sequenced in a study of T cell changes during pregnancy in multiple sclerosis. Data came from immunoSEQ multiplex PCR; TCRdb stores just in-frame clones and leaves some out. Of about 77,000 clones detected, about 88% appear once; the ten largest clones hold 1.5% to 2%. Specimen: peripheral blood, collected before pregnancy. The receptors shown here come from a female donor with multiple sclerosis, enrolled in a pregnancy study.

This sequence joins TRBV5-1 and TRBJ2-3, with 7 nucleotides matching TRBD1. CDR3 length equals 15 residues. With V trimmed by 2 bases and J by 0 bases, 3 bases remained unmatched. Germline V gene lookup returns CDR1 SGHRS and CDR2 YFSETQ. The CDR3, as DNA: TGCGCCAGCAGCTTAGGGGGCGGGAGCACAGATACGCAGTATTTT. Protein: CASSLGGGSTDTQYF.

This clone was counted once. The chain joins TRBV6-4 to TRBJ1-2; 11 bases map to TRBD1. Germline trimming cut 7 bases from V and 1 base from J; bases unmatched to any gene: 5. This CDR3 comprises 15 residues. The germline V gene has CDR1 MRHNA and CDR2 SNTAGT. The CDR3 sequence is CASTPGTGGNYGYTF. The DNA for the CDR3 is TGTGCCAGCACCCCAGGGACAGGGGGTAACTATGGCTACACCTTC.

This sequence joins TRBV10-3 and TRBJ1-1, with 10 bases lining up with TRBD1. The germline CDR1 and CDR2 sequences are ENHRY and SYGVKD. CDR3 size: 15 residues. V lost 6 bases to trimming and J lost 7 bases; unmatched junction nucleotides: 11. This CDR3 is CAIRGGDRGLLEAFF. The DNA of the CDR3 is TGTGCCATCAGAGGGGGGGACAGGGGCCTCCTTGAAGCTTTCTTT.

The rearrangement joins TRBV19 to TRBJ1-1; TRBD1 agrees at 9 bases. The germline V gene encodes CDR1 LNHDA and CDR2 SQIVND (reference sequence). Trimming removed 1 base from V and 0 bases from J; junction bases left unmatched: 6. This CDR3 comprises 17 residues. The CDR3 nucleotides read TGTGCCAGTAGTATAGCACAGGGGGCAAGGATGAACACTGAAGCTTTCTTT. Translated: CASSIAQGARMNTEAFF.

The chain couples TRBV30 to TRBJ2-3, with D tentatively TRBD1 (6 bases). Germline-derived CDR1 and CDR2 are GTSNPN and SVGIG (reference sequence). V lost 0 bases, J lost 10 bases, and 17 bases lay in between. The CDR3 totals 14 residues. The CDR3: CAWSVYQGRWAQYF. The CDR3, as DNA: TGTGCCTGGAGTGTATACCAGGGGCGTTGGGCGCAGTATTTT.

This clone was counted many times. This rearrangement joins TRBV30 to TRBJ1-5; possibly TRBD1 for D (5 bases). The CDR3 totals 15 residues. V was shortened by 1 base and J by 3 bases, with 13 bases between the two germline ends. From germline, CDR1 is GTSNPN and CDR2 SVGIG (reference sequence). The CDR3 coding sequence is TGTGCCTGGAGTGAAGGAGGGACCCTCAATCAGCCCCAGCATTTT. It specifies CAWSEGGTLNQPQHF.

This clone has just one count. The J gene is TRBJ2-5, the V gene TRBV6-4; 9 nucleotides agree with TRBD2. This CDR3 comprises 18 residues. The V gene's germline CDR1 is MRHNA and CDR2 SNTAGT. The trim removed 7 bases at V and 3 bases at J, leaving 18 bases unmatched. The chain's CDR3 is CASTTRRGGRNLKETQYF. The CDR3 DNA reads TGTGCCAGCACTACCCGGCGGGGGGGGCGAAATTTGAAAGAGACCCAGTACTTC.

The rearrangement uses TRBV9 and TRBJ1-1; D ambiguous. CDR1 is SGDLS and CDR2 is YYNGEE in the germline V gene. This CDR3 is 13 amino acids long. With 0 bases removed from V and 1 base from J, the gap between germline ends came to 4 bases. In DNA, the CDR3 is TGTGCCAGCAGCGTAGGCGCGAACACTGAAGCTTTCTTT. Translating it yields CASSVGANTEAFF.